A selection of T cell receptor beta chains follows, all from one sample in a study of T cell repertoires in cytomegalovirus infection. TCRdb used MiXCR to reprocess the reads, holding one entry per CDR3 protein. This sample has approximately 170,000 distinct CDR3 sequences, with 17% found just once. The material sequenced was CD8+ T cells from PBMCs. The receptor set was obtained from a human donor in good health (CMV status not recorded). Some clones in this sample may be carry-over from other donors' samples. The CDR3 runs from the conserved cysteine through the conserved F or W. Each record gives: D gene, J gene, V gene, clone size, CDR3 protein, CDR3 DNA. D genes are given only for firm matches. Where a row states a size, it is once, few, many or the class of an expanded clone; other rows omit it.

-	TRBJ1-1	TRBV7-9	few	CASSLGTGGPTDTEAFF	TGTGCCAGCAGCTTAGGGACGGGGGGCCCTACGGACACTGAAGCTTTCTTT
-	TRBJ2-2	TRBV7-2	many	CASSLRLVGELFF	TGTGCCAGCAGCTTAAGATTGGTCGGGGAGCTGTTTTTT
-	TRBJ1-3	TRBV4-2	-	CASSPARLGFDSGNTIYF	TGTGCCAGCAGCCCGGCTCGTCTGGGTTTTGACTCTGGAAACACCATATATTTT
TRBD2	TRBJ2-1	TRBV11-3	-	CASSLGLGTSGYNEQFF	TGTGCCAGCAGCTTAGGCCTCGGGACTAGCGGCTACAATGAGCAGTTCTTC
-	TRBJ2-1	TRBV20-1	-	CSLWGGNEQFF	TGCAGTCTCTGGGGAGGCAATGAGCAGTTCTTC
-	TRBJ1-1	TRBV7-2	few	CASSWGGGTEAFF	TGTGCCAGCAGCTGGGGGGGGGGCACTGAAGCTTTCTTT
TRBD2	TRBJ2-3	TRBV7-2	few	CASSYSGRSTDTQYF	TGTGCCAGCAGCTATAGCGGGCGTAGCACAGATACGCAGTATTTT
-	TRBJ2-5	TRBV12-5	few	CAIRTGQGHQETQYF	TGTGCTATCCGAACTGGTCAGGGACACCAAGAGACCCAGTACTTC
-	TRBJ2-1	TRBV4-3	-	CASSQERGFDNEQFF	TGCGCCAGCAGCCAAGAGAGAGGGTTTGACAATGAGCAGTTCTTC
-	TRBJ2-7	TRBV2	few	CATRQETYEQYF	TGTGCCACGAGACAGGAAACCTACGAGCAGTACTTC
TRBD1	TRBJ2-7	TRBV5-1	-	CASSWGQGASSYEQYF	TGCGCCAGCAGCTGGGGGCAGGGGGCGAGCTCCTACGAGCAGTACTTC
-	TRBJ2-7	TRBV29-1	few	CSVGGPYEQYF	TGCAGCGTTGGTGGGCCATACGAGCAGTACTTC
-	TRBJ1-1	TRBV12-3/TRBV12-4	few	CASRHREEAFF	TGTGCCAGCAGGCACAGGGAGGAAGCTTTCTTT
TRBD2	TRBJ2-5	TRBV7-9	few	CASRRTSGRGQETQYF	TGTGCCAGCAGACGCACTAGCGGGAGAGGCCAAGAGACCCAGTACTTC
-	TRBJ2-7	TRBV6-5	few	CASSYPGTAEEQYF	TGTGCCAGCAGTTACCCTGGGACCGCGGAAGAGCAGTACTTC
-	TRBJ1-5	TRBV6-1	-	CASSEGQPQAQPQHF	TGTGCCAGCAGTGAAGGGCAGCCCCAAGCCCAGCCCCAGCATTTT
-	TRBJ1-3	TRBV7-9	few	CASPHSGNTIYF	TGTGCCAGCCCTCACTCTGGAAACACCATATATTTT
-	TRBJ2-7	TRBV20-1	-	CSARRVTSYEQYF	TGCAGTGCTAGACGGGTGACCTCCTACGAGCAGTACTTC
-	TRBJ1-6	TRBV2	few	CASPGSGESPLHF	TGTGCCAGCCCGGGCTCTGGAGAGTCACCCCTCCACTTT
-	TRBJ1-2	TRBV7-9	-	CASSELRIYGYTF	TGTGCCAGCAGCGAGCTCCGGATCTATGGCTACACCTTC
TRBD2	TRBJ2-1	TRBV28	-	CASSLYPHKREGHEQFF	TGTGCCAGCAGTTTATACCCCCATAAGCGGGAGGGCCACGAGCAGTTCTTC
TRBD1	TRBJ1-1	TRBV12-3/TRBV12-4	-	CASSFNQGATFEDEAFF	TGTGCCAGCAGTTTCAACCAGGGGGCAACTTTCGAGGATGAAGCTTTCTTT
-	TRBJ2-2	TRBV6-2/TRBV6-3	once	CDSSLSENTGELFF	TGTGACAGCAGTTTATCGGAGAACACCGGGGAGCTGTTTTTT
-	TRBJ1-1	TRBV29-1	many	CSVEDRRTEAFF	TGCAGCGTTGAAGATAGGCGAACTGAAGCTTTCTTT
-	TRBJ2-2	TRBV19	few	CASSIAPPGRITGELFF	TGTGCCAGTAGTATAGCGCCCCCAGGAAGGATCACCGGGGAGCTGTTTTTT
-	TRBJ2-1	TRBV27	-	CASSLGGQGIHEQFF	TGTGCCAGCAGTTTGGGGGGTCAGGGGATCCATGAGCAGTTCTTC
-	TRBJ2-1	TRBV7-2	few	CAVRDFLPYNEQFF	TGTGCCGTCCGGGACTTCCTACCTTACAATGAGCAGTTCTTC
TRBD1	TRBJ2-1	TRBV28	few	CASSFRDRASYNEQFF	TGTGCCAGCAGTTTCCGGGACAGGGCCTCCTACAATGAGCAGTTCTTC
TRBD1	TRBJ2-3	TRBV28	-	CASSPSGQGVLDTQYF	TGTGCCAGCAGTCCCTCGGGACAGGGGGTGTTAGATACGCAGTATTTT
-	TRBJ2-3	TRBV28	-	CASSLTPTDTDTQYF	TGTGCCAGCAGTTTAACCCCTACAGATACAGATACGCAGTATTTT
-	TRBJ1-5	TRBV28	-	CASSFRRERSNQPQHF	TGTGCCAGCAGTTTTAGGAGGGAGAGGAGCAATCAGCCCCAGCATTTT
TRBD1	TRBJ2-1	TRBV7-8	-	CASSLRRGLHEQFF	TGTGCCAGCAGCTTACGCAGGGGGCTACATGAGCAGTTCTTC
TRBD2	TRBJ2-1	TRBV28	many	CASRERSGREYNEQFF	TGTGCCAGCAGGGAAAGAAGCGGGAGGGAATACAATGAGCAGTTCTTC
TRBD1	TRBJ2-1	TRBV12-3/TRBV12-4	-	CASRSRDRGPGEQFF	TGTGCCAGCAGGTCCCGGGACAGGGGACCGGGAGAGCAGTTCTTC
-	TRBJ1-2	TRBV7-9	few	CASSFAQTYGYTF	TGTGCCAGCAGCTTTGCCCAGACCTATGGCTACACCTTC
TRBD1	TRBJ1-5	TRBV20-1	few	CSAGGQGIYQPQHF	TGCAGTGCTGGGGGACAGGGAATTTATCAGCCCCAGCATTTT
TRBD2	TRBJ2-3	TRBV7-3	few	CASSLTSSGGGDTQYF	TGTGCCAGCAGCTTAACGTCTAGCGGGGGGGGAGATACGCAGTATTTT
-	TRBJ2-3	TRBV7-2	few	CASSLLSPDTQYF	TGTGCCAGCAGCTTACTCTCCCCAGATACGCAGTATTTT
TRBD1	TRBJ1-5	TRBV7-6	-	CASSPRQGSNQPQHF	TGTGCCAGCAGCCCCCGACAGGGAAGCAATCAGCCCCAGCATTTT
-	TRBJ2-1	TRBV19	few	CASSYGLEQFF	TGTGCCAGTAGTTACGGGTTGGAGCAGTTCTTC
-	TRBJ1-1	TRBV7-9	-	CASSLGESFREDTEAFF	TGTGCCAGCAGCCTCGGGGAATCCTTTCGAGAGGACACTGAAGCTTTCTTT
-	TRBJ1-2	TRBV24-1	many	CATSDSDSHQGYTF	TGTGCCACCAGTGATTCGGACAGTCATCAGGGCTACACCTTC
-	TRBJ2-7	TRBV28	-	CASSPHRAGYEQYF	TGTGCCAGCAGTCCACACAGGGCCGGGTACGAGCAGTACTTC
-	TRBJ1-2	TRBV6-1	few	CASIEQGFDYGYTF	TGTGCCAGCATTGAGCAGGGGTTCGACTATGGCTACACCTTC
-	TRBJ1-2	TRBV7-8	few	CASSHPGRDANYGYTF	TGTGCCAGCAGCCACCCGGGCCGGGACGCTAACTATGGCTACACCTTC
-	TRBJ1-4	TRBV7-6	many	CASSTSKSRSNEKLFF	TGTGCCAGCAGCACTTCGAAGTCTCGGTCGAATGAAAAACTGTTTTTT
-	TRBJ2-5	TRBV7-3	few	CASSQGTGSVETQYF	TGTGCCAGCAGCCAAGGGACCGGTAGCGTCGAGACCCAGTACTTC
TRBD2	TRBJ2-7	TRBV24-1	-	CATSDGEGYEQYF	TGTGCCACCAGTGATGGGGAGGGTTACGAGCAGTACTTC
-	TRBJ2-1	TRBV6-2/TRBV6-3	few	CASSTWNTISSYNEQFF	TGTGCCAGCAGTACCTGGAATACGATCAGCTCCTACAATGAGCAGTTCTTC
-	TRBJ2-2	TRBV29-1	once	CSVDAETGELFF	TGCAGCGTTGACGCGGAGACCGGGGAGCTGTTTTTT
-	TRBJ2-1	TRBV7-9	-	CASSDRGGPDEQFF	TGTGCCAGCAGCGACCGAGGAGGCCCTGATGAGCAGTTCTTC
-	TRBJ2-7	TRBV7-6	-	CASRSRAREQYF	TGTGCCAGCAGATCCAGGGCTCGCGAGCAGTACTTC
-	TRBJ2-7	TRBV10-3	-	CAITSGSYEQYF	TGTGCCATCACCTCAGGGTCCTACGAGCAGTACTTC
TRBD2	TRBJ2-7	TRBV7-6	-	CASSESGDRYEQYF	TGTGCCAGCAGCGAGAGCGGGGACCGCTACGAGCAGTACTTC
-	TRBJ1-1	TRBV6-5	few	CASSRSRDTEAFF	TGTGCCAGCAGTCGAAGCCGTGACACTGAAGCTTTCTTT